Detailed here is one T cell receptor beta chain. Its matching antigen is unknown. The data originate from a study of cytomegalovirus exposure and HLA in healthy donors. Study-wide points: Cytomegalovirus status, reportedly, was diagnosed with high specificity and sensitivity by the classifier. Subsequent analysis showed first-cohort TCR clusters tending to co-occur in about 110 validation repertoires.

There are 15 residues in the CDR3. V trimming: 1 base; J trimming: 6 bases; junction bases outside the gene matches: 5. CDR1 is SGHDT and CDR2 is YYEEEE in the germline V gene. Libraries were prepared by immunoSEQ multiplex PCR; TCRdb keeps only in-frame clonotypes and omits some of them. The data show about 360,000 clones, 75% to 90% seen once. The chain links TRBV5-6 to TRBJ2-5, with 11 bases matching TRBD1. This clonotype was sampled from a woman younger than 30 in good health and CMV-seronegative. The source material was PBMCs. The CDR3 is CASSLTGTGGKTQYF. The CDR3 DNA reads TGTGCCAGCAGCTTGACCGGGACAGGGGGGAAGACCCAGTACTTC.